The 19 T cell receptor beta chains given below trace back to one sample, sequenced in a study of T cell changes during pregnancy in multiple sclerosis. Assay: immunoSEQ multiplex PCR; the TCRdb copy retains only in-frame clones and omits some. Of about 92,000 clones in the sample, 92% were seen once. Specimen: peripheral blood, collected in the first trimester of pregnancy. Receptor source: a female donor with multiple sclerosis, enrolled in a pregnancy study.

CDR3 DNA: TGTGCCAGCAGAAGACAGAACCCAAACAATGAGCAGTTCTTC. The encoded protein is CASRRQNPNNEQFF. The gene calls are TRBV27 and TRBJ2-1; TRBD1 is a possible D gene (5 bases). The CDR3 consists of 14 residues. Germline loops: CDR1 MNHEY, CDR2 SMNVEV (reference sequence). Trimming removed 6 bases at V and 5 bases at J, with 14 bases between.

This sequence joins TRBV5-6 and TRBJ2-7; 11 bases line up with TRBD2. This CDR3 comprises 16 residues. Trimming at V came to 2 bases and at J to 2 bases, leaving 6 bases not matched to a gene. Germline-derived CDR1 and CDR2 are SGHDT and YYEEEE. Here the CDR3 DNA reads TGTGCCAGCAGCTTTCGACTAGCGGGATCTACCTACGAGCAGTACTTC. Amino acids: CASSFRLAGSTYEQYF.

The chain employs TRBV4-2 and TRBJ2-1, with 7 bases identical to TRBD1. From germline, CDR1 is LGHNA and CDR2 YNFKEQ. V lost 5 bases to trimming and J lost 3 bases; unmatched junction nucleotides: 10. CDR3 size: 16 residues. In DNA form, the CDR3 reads TGTGCCAGCAGCGGAGGACAGGCCAATCTCTACAATGAGCAGTTCTTC. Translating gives CASSGGQANLYNEQFF.

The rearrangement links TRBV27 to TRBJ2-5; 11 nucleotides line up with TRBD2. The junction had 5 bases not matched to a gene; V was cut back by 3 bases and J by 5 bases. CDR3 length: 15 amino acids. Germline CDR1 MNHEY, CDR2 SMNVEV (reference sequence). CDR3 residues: CASSLALAGAETQYF. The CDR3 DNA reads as TGTGCCAGCAGTTTGGCACTAGCGGGAGCTGAGACCCAGTACTTC.

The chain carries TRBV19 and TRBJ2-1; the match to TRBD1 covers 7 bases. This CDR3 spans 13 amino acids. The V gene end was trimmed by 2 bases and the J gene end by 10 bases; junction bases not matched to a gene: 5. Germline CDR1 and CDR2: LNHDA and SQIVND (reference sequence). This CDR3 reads CASSIKGAGEQFF. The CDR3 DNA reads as TGTGCCAGTAGTATAAAGGGGGCCGGGGAGCAGTTCTTC.

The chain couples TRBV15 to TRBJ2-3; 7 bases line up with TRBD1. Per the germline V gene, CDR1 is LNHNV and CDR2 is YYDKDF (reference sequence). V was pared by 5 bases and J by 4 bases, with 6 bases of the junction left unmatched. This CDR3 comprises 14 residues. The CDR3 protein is CATSGTDRPDTQYF. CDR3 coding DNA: TGTGCCACCAGCGGCACGGACAGGCCAGATACGCAGTATTTT.

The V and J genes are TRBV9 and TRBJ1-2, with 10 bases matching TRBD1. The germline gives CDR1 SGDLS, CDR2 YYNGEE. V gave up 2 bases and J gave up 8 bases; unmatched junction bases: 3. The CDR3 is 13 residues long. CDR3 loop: CASSVGQGGGYTF. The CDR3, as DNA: TGTGCCAGCAGCGTCGGACAGGGGGGAGGCTACACCTTC.

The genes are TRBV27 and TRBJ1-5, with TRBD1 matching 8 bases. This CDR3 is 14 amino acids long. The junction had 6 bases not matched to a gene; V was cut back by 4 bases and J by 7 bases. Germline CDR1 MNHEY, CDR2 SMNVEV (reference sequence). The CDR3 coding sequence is TGTGCCAGCAGTTCAGGGGGCGCGGAACAGCCCCAGCATTTT. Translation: CASSSGGAEQPQHF.

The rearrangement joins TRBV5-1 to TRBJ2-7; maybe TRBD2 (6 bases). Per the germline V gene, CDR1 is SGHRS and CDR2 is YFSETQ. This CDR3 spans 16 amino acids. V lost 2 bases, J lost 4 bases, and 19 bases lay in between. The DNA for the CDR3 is TGCGCCAGCAGCTTTTCGGGGGATGAGAGCGCGTACGAGCAGTACTTC. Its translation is CASSFSGDESAYEQYF.

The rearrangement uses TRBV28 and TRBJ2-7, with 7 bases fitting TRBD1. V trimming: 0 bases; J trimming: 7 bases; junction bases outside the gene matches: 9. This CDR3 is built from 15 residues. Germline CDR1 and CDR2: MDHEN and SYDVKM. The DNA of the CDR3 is TGTGCCAGCAGTTTATGGGGGCAGGGGGTAGATGAGCAGTACTTC. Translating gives CASSLWGQGVDEQYF.

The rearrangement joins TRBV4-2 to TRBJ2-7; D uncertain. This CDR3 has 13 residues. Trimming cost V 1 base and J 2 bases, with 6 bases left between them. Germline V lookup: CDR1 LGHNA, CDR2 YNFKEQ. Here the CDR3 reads CASSQGATYEQYF. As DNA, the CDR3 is TGTGCCAGCAGCCAAGGGGCGACCTACGAGCAGTACTTC.

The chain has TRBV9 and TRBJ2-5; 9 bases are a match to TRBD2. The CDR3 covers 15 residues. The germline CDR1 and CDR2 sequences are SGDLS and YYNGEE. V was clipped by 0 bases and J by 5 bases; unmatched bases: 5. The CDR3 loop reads CASSVEAGGGETQYF. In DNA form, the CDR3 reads TGTGCCAGCAGCGTAGAGGCGGGAGGGGGTGAGACCCAGTACTTC.

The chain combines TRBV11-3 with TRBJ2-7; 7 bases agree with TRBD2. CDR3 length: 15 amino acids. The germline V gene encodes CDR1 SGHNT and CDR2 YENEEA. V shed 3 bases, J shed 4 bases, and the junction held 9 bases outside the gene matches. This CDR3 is CASSFGAGSMYEQYF. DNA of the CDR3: TGTGCCAGCAGCTTTGGAGCGGGAAGTATGTACGAGCAGTACTTC.

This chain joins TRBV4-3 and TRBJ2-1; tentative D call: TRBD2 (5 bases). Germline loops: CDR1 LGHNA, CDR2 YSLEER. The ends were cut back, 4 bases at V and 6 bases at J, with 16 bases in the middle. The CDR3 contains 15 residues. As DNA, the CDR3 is TGCGCCAGCAGCCTGAGTGGGAGCCCTGGCAATGAGCAGTTCTTC. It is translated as CASSLSGSPGNEQFF.

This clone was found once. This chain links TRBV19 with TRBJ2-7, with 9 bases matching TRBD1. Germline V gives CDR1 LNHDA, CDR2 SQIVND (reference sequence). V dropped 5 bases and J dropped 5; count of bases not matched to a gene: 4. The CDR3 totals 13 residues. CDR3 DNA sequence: TGTGCCAGTAGTGTACGGGACAGGGACGAGCAGTACTTC. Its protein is CASSVRDRDEQYF.

The CDR3 DNA sequence: TGTGCCAGCATCGCCTCGAGTGGCGGGACGTACAATGAGCAGTTCTTC. It specifies CASIASSGGTYNEQFF. J is TRBJ2-1 and V is TRBV5-6, with D maybe TRBD2 (6 bases). The CDR3 is 16 amino acids. Looked up from germline, CDR1 is SGHDT and CDR2 is YYEEEE. V was trimmed by 6 bases and J by 4 bases, leaving 20 bases between them.

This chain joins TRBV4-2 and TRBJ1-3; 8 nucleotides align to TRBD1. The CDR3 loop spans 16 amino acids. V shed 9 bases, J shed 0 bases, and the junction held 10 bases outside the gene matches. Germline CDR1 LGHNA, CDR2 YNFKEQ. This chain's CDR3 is CASSRGTGNSGNTIYF. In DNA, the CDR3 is TGTGCCAGTAGTCGTGGGACAGGCAACTCTGGAAACACCATATATTTT.

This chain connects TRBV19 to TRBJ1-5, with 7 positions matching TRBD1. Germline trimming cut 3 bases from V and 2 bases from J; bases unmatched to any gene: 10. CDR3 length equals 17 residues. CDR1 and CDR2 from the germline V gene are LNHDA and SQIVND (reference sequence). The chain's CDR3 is CASSIERGLGGNQPQHF. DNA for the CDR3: TGTGCCAGTAGTATTGAGAGGGGGCTAGGTGGCAATCAGCCCCAGCATTTT.

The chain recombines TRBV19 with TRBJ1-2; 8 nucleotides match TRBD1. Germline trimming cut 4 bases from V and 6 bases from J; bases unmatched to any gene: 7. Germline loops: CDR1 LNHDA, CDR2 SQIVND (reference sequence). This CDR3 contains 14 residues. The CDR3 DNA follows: TGTGCCAGTAGTACCCTCGCAGGGGGCCATGGCTACACCTTC. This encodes CASSTLAGGHGYTF.